The rows below give T cell receptor beta chains drawn from one sample of a study of blood T cell repertoires in COVID-19. Sequencing was performed with immunoSEQ multiplex PCR; in TCRdb, only in-frame clones are kept and a portion is missing. Counted here are 500,000 or so clones, about 90% occurring once; the ten biggest clones make up 0.7%. The sample comprised PBMCs or T cells enriched from blood (not recorded which). Source of these receptors: a woman aged 18-35 years who had recovered from COVID-19. Both conserved end residues are part of each CDR3. A D gene is named only where the DNA matches it firmly. Size is omitted from some rows. Given values are once, few, many or a class for expanded clones.

d_gene,v_gene,abundance,j_gene,len,CDR3aa,CDR3nt
.,TRBV18,.,TRBJ1-2,13,CASSPPGNYGYTF,TGTGCCAGCTCACCCCCCGGGAACTATGGCTACACCTTC
TRBD2,TRBV30,.,TRBJ2-7,14,CAWSGSGGIYEQYF,TGTGCCTGGAGTGGGAGCGGGGGGATCTACGAGCAGTACTTC
.,TRBV27,.,TRBJ2-6,15,CASRVTDSGANVLTF,TGTGCCAGCAGAGTAACAGACTCTGGGGCCAACGTCCTGACTTTC
.,TRBV7-2,.,TRBJ2-7,14,CASSLNTGPYEQYF,TGTGCCAGCAGCCTAAATACAGGGCCGTACGAGCAGTACTTC
TRBD1,TRBV12-5,.,TRBJ1-2,14,CASALVTGAYGYTF,TGTGCTAGTGCCCTAGTTACAGGGGCCTATGGCTACACCTTC
.,TRBV19,.,TRBJ2-2,13,CASLLFHTGELFF,TGTGCCAGTCTCCTTTTTCACACCGGGGAGCTGTTTTTT
TRBD1,TRBV15,.,TRBJ1-6,15,CATSRDSTGSSPLHF,TGTGCCACCAGCAGAGATTCGACAGGGAGTTCACCCCTCCACTTT
.,TRBV7-9,.,TRBJ1-1,13,CASSFPGSTEAFF,TGTGCCAGCAGCTTTCCAGGGTCCACTGAAGCTTTCTTT
TRBD1,TRBV28,.,TRBJ2-5,13,CASRTGGLETQYF,TGTGCCAGCAGGACAGGGGGCCTGGAGACCCAGTACTTC
.,TRBV30,few,TRBJ1-5,14,CAWSVKREGQPQHF,TGTGCCTGGAGTGTAAAGAGGGAGGGCCAGCCCCAGCATTTT
TRBD1,TRBV18,.,TRBJ2-1,14,CASSQGDRPEQTFF,TGTGCCAGCTCTCAAGGGGACAGGCCAGAGCAAACGTTCTTC
.,TRBV10-2,.,TRBJ2-5,15,CASSLPRPSQETQYF,TGCGCCAGCAGTCTCCCGAGGCCTTCACAAGAGACCCAGTACTTC
.,TRBV30,.,TRBJ1-5,14,CAWRGDWSNQPQHF,TGTGCCTGGCGGGGGGATTGGAGCAATCAGCCCCAGCATTTT
TRBD1,TRBV5-1,.,TRBJ2-4,15,CASSPTQGAVDIQYF,TGCGCCAGCAGCCCTACGCAGGGGGCTGTGGACATTCAGTACTTC
TRBD1,TRBV7-9,.,TRBJ1-1,14,CASSLWDRGTEAFF,TGTGCCAGCAGCTTATGGGACAGGGGCACTGAAGCTTTCTTT
.,TRBV3-1/TRBV3-2,.,TRBJ1-3,15,CASSQSGGSGNTIYF,TGTGCCAGCAGCCAGAGTGGAGGGTCCGGAAACACCATATATTTT
.,TRBV12-5,.,TRBJ2-5,14,CASVHAPPGETQYF,TGTGCTAGTGTCCACGCCCCCCCGGGGGAGACCCAGTACTTC